These 24 T cell receptor beta chains came from one sample sequenced in a study of blood T cell repertoires in COVID-19. Data came from immunoSEQ multiplex PCR; TCRdb stores just in-frame clones and leaves some out. This table holds about 190,000 clones, around nine tenths found once. The sample was peripheral blood. The receptors were gathered from a man in his thirties or forties with acute or convalescent COVID-19.

The chain couples TRBV19 to TRBJ2-1; maybe TRBD2 (6 bases). V was clipped by 4 bases and J by 9 bases, with 16 bases between them. CDR3 length: 14 amino acids. The V gene's germline CDR1 is LNHDA and CDR2 SQIVND (reference sequence). The CDR3 DNA reads TGTGCCAGTAGTACCATCACCAGGCGGGGTGAGCAGTTCTTC. Translation gives CASSTITRRGEQFF. Drawing the rest from reference TRBV19 and TRBJ2-1, the complete variable domain is DGGITQSPKYLFRKEGQNVTLSCEQNLNHDAMYWYRQDPGQGLRLIYYSQIVNDFQKGDIAEGYSVSREKKESFPLTVTSAQKNPTAFYLCASSTITRRGEQFFGPGTRLTVL.

The gene calls are TRBV28 and TRBJ1-4; D remains ambiguous. The CDR3 is made up of 11 amino acids. Trimming took 6 bases from V and 8 from J, leaving 7 bases between them. CDR1 MDHEN and CDR2 SYDVKM come from the germline V gene. CDR3 sequence: CASSVREKLFF. The DNA of the CDR3 is TGTGCCAGCAGCGTCAGGGAAAAACTGTTTTTT.

This clone was recorded only once. The J gene is TRBJ1-5, the V gene TRBV7-9, with D perhaps TRBD1 (6 bases). Trimming left V 4 bases short and J 1 base short, with 11 bases between. Germline V CDR1 and CDR2: SEHNR, FQNEAQ (reference sequence). This CDR3 is built from 15 residues. CDR3 loop: CASSSPGHSNQPQHF. The CDR3 DNA is TGTGCCAGCAGCTCACCGGGACACAGCAATCAGCCCCAGCATTTT.

J is TRBJ2-7 and V is TRBV10-3, with 8 bases identical to TRBD2. The germline V gene encodes CDR1 ENHRY and CDR2 SYGVKD. The CDR3 loop spans 13 amino acids. With V trimmed by 11 bases and J by 3 bases, 9 bases remained unmatched. The CDR3 protein is CASKGREGYEQYF. For the CDR3, the DNA is TGTGCCTCAAAGGGTCGGGAGGGCTACGAGCAGTACTTC.

The V gene is TRBV5-1, the J gene TRBJ1-1, with D possibly being TRBD1 (5 bases). CDR3 length equals 16 residues. The ends were cut back, 3 bases at V and 6 bases at J, with 21 bases in the middle. Germline CDR1 and CDR2: SGHRS and YFSETQ. CDR3 in amino acids: CASSSVSGATNAEAFF. In DNA, the CDR3 is TGCGCCAGCAGCTCCGTTTCTGGGGCAACCAACGCTGAAGCTTTCTTT. The entire variable domain, with the rest obtained from reference TRBV5-1 and TRBJ1-1, is as follows: KAGVTQTPRYLIKTRGQQVTLSCSPISGHRSVSWYQQTPGQGLQFLFEYFSETQRNKGNFPGRFSGRQFSNSRSEMNVSTLELGDSALYLCASSSVSGATNAEAFFGQGTRLTVV.

V is TRBV28 and J is TRBJ1-5; 8 bases map to TRBD1. V lost 6 bases to trimming and J lost 11 bases; unmatched junction nucleotides: 15. Germline V lookup: CDR1 MDHEN, CDR2 SYDVKM. This CDR3 has 15 residues. This chain's CDR3 is CASRPRDRLPSAQHF. CDR3 in DNA: TGTGCCAGCAGGCCCCGGGACAGGCTTCCTTCAGCCCAGCATTTT.

The chain is built from TRBV28 and TRBJ2-1, with TRBD2 matching over 15 bases. With 3 bases clipped from V and 8 bases from J, the junction kept 17 bases outside the gene matches. This CDR3 contains 20 residues. Germline V gives CDR1 MDHEN, CDR2 SYDVKM. CDR3 nucleotides: TGTGCCAGCAGTTTGCGTTTTATAGGACTAGCGGGAGGGAGGATCGATGAGCAGTTCTTC. Translating gives CASSLRFIGLAGGRIDEQFF. Filled out from reference TRBV28 and TRBJ2-1, the complete variable domain reads DVKVTQSSRYLVKRTGEKVFLECVQDMDHENMFWYRQDPGLGLRLIYFSYDVKMKEKGDIPEGYSVSREKKERFSLILESASTNQTSMYLCASSLRFIGLAGGRIDEQFFGPGTRLTVL.

This clone was counted between two and nine times. This sequence joins TRBV7-9 and TRBJ1-1; the D gene is possibly TRBD1 (6 bases). CDR3 size: 14 residues. CDR1 is SEHNR, CDR2 FQNEAQ, per germline (reference sequence). The ends were cut back, 5 bases at V and 2 bases at J, with 12 bases in the middle. DNA of the CDR3: TGTGCCAGCAGCCTACCGGACAGAAACACTGAAGCTTTCTTT. It yields the protein CASSLPDRNTEAFF.

The chain has TRBV27 and TRBJ1-6; D not resolved. Germline CDR1 and CDR2: MNHEY and SMNVEV (reference sequence). Trimming removed 6 bases at V and 7 bases at J, with 4 bases between. The CDR3 spans 11 residues. The CDR3 is CASRQNSPLHF. Here the CDR3 DNA reads TGTGCCAGCAGGCAGAATTCACCCCTCCACTTT.

This clone was found once. The rearrangement links TRBV19 to TRBJ1-6; 7 nucleotides agree with TRBD1. The V segment lost 10 bases and the J segment 9 bases; nucleotides outside the gene matches: 9. The germline V gene has CDR1 LNHDA and CDR2 SQIVND (reference sequence). This CDR3 contains 13 residues. CDR3 in amino acids: CATRQGRSSPLHF. DNA for the CDR3: TGTGCCACACGACAGGGACGAAGTTCACCCCTCCACTTT. The variable domain in full, with the rest retrieved from reference TRBV19 and TRBJ1-6, is DGGITQSPKYLFRKEGQNVTLSCEQNLNHDAMYWYRQDPGQGLRLIYYSQIVNDFQKGDIAEGYSVSREKKESFPLTVTSAQKNPTAFYLCATRQGRSSPLHFGNGTRLTVT.

This rearrangement joins TRBV7-2 to TRBJ1-2; possibly TRBD1 for D (6 bases). Trimming stripped 3 bases from V and 2 bases from J, with 7 bases between. The germline gives CDR1 SGHTA, CDR2 FQGNSA. CDR3 length: 13 amino acids. The CDR3 DNA sequence: TGTGCCAGCAGCTTCGACAGGAACTATGGCTACACCTTC. This sequence encodes CASSFDRNYGYTF.

The table lists this clone with a count of one. The V and J genes are TRBV3-1 (or the pseudogene TRBV3-2) and TRBJ2-1; 9 bases are shared with TRBD2. Looked up from germline, CDR1 is LGHDT and CDR2 is YNNKEL (reference sequence). After removal of 2 bases from V and 7 bases from J, the junction contained 3 bases not matched to a gene. This CDR3 has 14 residues. In DNA, the CDR3 is TGTGCCAGCAGCCAAAGCCTAGCGGGGAATGAGCAGTTCTTC. Translation gives CASSQSLAGNEQFF.

This chain links TRBV3-1 (or the pseudogene TRBV3-2) with TRBJ2-7; perhaps TRBD1 as D (6 bases). V was shortened by 4 bases and J by 6 bases, with 13 bases between the two germline ends. The CDR3 length is 13 residues. Germline CDR1 LGHDT, CDR2 YNNKEL (reference sequence). The CDR3 region has the DNA TGTGCCAGCAGCCTGCGAGGGGGTGGCGAGCAGTACTTC. It is translated as CASSLRGGGEQYF.

CDR3 sequence (DNA): TGTGCCAGCTTCGAAGCTCGGGACAGGGGAATTGAAGCTTTCTTT. It yields the protein CASFEARDRGIEAFF. The gene calls are TRBV7-9 and TRBJ1-1; 10 nucleotides match TRBD1. V dropped 8 bases and J dropped 7; count of bases not matched to a gene: 13. The CDR3 is 15 residues long. Germline CDR1 and CDR2: SEHNR and FQNEAQ (reference sequence). The variable domain in full, completed from reference TRBV7-9 and TRBJ1-1, reads DTGVSQNPRHKITKRGQNVTFRCDPISEHNRLYWYRQTLGQGPEFLTYFQNEAQLEKSRLLSDRFSAERPKGSFSTLEIQRTEQGDSAMYLCASFEARDRGIEAFFGQGTRLTVV.

The genes are TRBV28 and TRBJ1-2, with 7 bases lining up with TRBD1. This CDR3 has 14 residues. Germline CDR1 MDHEN, CDR2 SYDVKM. Trimming at V came to 7 bases and at J to 4 bases, leaving 9 bases not matched to a gene. Here the CDR3 reads CASIQTGWGYGYTF. CDR3 in DNA: TGTGCCAGCATTCAGACAGGGTGGGGCTATGGCTACACCTTC.

V gene TRBV6-5 combines with J gene TRBJ1-1, with 7 bases matching TRBD1. V lost 4 bases, J lost 5 bases, and 10 bases stayed unmatched. This CDR3 spans 15 amino acids. The germline V gene encodes CDR1 MNHEY and CDR2 SVGAGI. DNA for the CDR3: TGTGCCAGCAGTTCTGCTCGACAGGGTTTGACTGAAGCTTTCTTT. It yields the protein CASSSARQGLTEAFF.

Comments on this clone: Other DNA sequences from this sample encode an identical CDR3 as well. J is TRBJ1-6 and V is TRBV7-3, with 7 bases that match TRBD1. The J segment lost 7 bases and the V segment lost 4 bases, leaving 4 bases of the junction unmatched. This CDR3 comprises 14 residues. Germline loops: CDR1 SGHTA, CDR2 FQGTGA. CDR3 sequence: CASSSGTANSPLHF. CDR3 DNA: TGTGCCAGCAGCTCCGGGACAGCCAATTCACCCCTCCACTTT.

The chain couples TRBV28 to TRBJ1-2; D is unclear. V lost 4 bases, J lost 4 bases, and 7 bases lay in between. Germline V lookup: CDR1 MDHEN, CDR2 SYDVKM. CDR3 length: 12 residues. CDR3: CASSYAGYGYTF. CDR3 in DNA: TGTGCCAGCAGTTATGCAGGCTATGGCTACACCTTC.

The V call is TRBV4-1, the J call TRBJ2-3, with D possibly being TRBD2 (5 bases). CDR1 is MGHRA, CDR2 YSYEKL, per germline. The CDR3 totals 15 residues. V was pared by 1 base and J by 7 bases, with 15 bases between. As DNA, the CDR3 is TGCGCCAGCAGCCAAGGGCAGGAGGCGGTCTATACGCAGTATTTT. Residues: CASSQGQEAVYTQYF.

V is TRBV7-9 and J is TRBJ1-4; D may be TRBD1 (5 bases). CDR1 SEHNR and CDR2 FQNEAQ come from the germline V gene (reference sequence). This CDR3 contains 16 residues. The ends were cut back, 5 bases at V and 3 bases at J, with 16 bases in the middle. As DNA, the CDR3 is TGTGCCAGCAGCAACCTCCGCGGGGCGGCTAATGAAAAACTGTTTTTT. This translates into CASSNLRGAANEKLFF.

V usage is TRBV30 and J usage is TRBJ1-6; D is perhaps TRBD1 (6 bases). The CDR3 spans 13 residues. Trimming removed 4 bases from V and 8 bases from J, with 12 bases in between. The V gene's germline CDR1 is GTSNPN and CDR2 SVGIG (reference sequence). The CDR3: CAWTTGLDSPLHF. As DNA, the CDR3 is TGTGCCTGGACGACAGGCTTGGATTCACCCCTCCACTTT.

The J gene is TRBJ1-2, the V gene TRBV21-1. TRBV21-1 is reported as a pseudogene. The CDR3 is 14 residues long. The CDR3 sequence: CASSKGPREKGYTF. The DNA of the CDR3 is TGTGCCAGCAGCAAAGGTCCGCGGGAGAAAGGCTACACCTTC.

This chain joins TRBV6-6 and TRBJ1-1; TRBD1 might be the D (5 bases). Germline assignment: CDR1 MNHNY and CDR2 SVGAGI (reference sequence). The V gene lost 5 bases and the J gene lost 1 base, with 8 bases spanning the gap. The CDR3 runs 13 residues. CDR3 in amino acids: CASSRTGNTEAFF. The CDR3, as DNA: TGTGCCAGCAGTCGTACAGGGAACACTGAAGCTTTCTTT.

The chain employs TRBV19 and TRBJ1-1; D might be TRBD1 (5 bases). The CDR3 extends over 13 amino acids. Trimming removed 4 bases from V and 5 bases from J, with 11 bases in between. Germline loops: CDR1 LNHDA, CDR2 SQIVND (reference sequence). The CDR3 sequence: CASSTGLGTEAFF. The CDR3 DNA sequence: TGTGCCAGTAGTACAGGGTTAGGGACTGAAGCTTTCTTT. The whole variable domain, remainder taken from reference TRBV19 and TRBJ1-1, is DGGITQSPKYLFRKEGQNVTLSCEQNLNHDAMYWYRQDPGQGLRLIYYSQIVNDFQKGDIAEGYSVSREKKESFPLTVTSAQKNPTAFYLCASSTGLGTEAFFGQGTRLTVV.